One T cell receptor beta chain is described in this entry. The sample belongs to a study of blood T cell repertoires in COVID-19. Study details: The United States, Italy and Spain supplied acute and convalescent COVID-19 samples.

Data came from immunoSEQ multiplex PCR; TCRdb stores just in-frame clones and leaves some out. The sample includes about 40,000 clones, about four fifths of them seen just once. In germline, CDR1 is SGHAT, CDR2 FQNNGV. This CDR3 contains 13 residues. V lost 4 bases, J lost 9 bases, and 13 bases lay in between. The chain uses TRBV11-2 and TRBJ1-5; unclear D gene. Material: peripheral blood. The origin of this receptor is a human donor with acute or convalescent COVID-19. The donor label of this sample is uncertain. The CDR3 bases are TGTGCCAGCAGCTCCTTCGCTAGCGGGCCCCAGCATTTT. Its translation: CASSSFASGPQHF.